The text below deals with one T cell receptor (beta chain). The antigen is not known. This entry comes from a study of T cells in women clearing cervical HPV infection. Here immunoSEQ multiplex PCR was the method, and the copy in TCRdb shows in-frame clones only, minus some. The sample table includes about 25,000 clones. All participants had a single incident cervical HPV16 infection, and prevalent HPV16 infections were excluded. Study-level results: T-cell numbers per sample were unknown and may explain richness differences.

This clonotype was obtained from a woman between 18 and 69 years old with a cervical HPV16 infection that either progressed to CIN3+ or cleared (not recorded which). Sequenced input: blood buffy coat.

CDR3 DNA, as far as it was read: TGTGCCTGGAGTGTGGGCCTACAAGAGACC. Protein product: CAWSVGLQET. The complete CDR3 sequence is CAWSVGLQETQYF. The chain is built from TRBV30 and TRBJ2-5, with D unclear. Read data end 3 residues before the CDR3 end; the end is taken from the germline J gene. Germline CDR1 GTSNPN, CDR2 SVGIG (reference sequence). This CDR3 spans 13 amino acids. Trimming left V 0 bases short and J 2 bases short, with 7 bases between. The complete variable domain, with remaining parts taken from reference TRBV30 and TRBJ2-5, reads SQTIHQWPATLVQPVGSPLSLECTVEGTSNPNLYWYRQAAGRGLQLLFYSVGIGQISSEVPQNLSASRPQDRQFILSSKKLLLSDSGFYLCAWSVGLQETQYFGPGTRLLVL.